The clone carrying this T cell receptor (beta chain) was found a few times. Its antigen is not identified. This entry belongs to a study of cytomegalovirus exposure and HLA in healthy donors. General study findings and limits: A list of 150 to 200 TCR beta chains associated with cytomegalovirus was given. Whilst most TCR sequences proved rare, a subset of public TCRs occurred across many donors.

With 4 bases removed from V and 0 bases from J, the gap between germline ends came to 11 bases. The CDR3 is made up of 15 amino acids. Looked up from germline, CDR1 is SGHTS and CDR2 is YDEGEE. PCR involved 60 Vbeta and 13 Jbeta primers. Libraries were prepared by immunoSEQ multiplex PCR; TCRdb keeps only in-frame clonotypes and omits some of them. The sample yields around 110,000 clones, over 8% seen once. Sequencing input: PBMCs. The clonotype originates from a man aged 25-45 years in good health and CMV-seronegative. J is TRBJ1-5 and V is TRBV5-8, with unresolved D. The CDR3 coding sequence is TGTGCCAGCAGCACTCCCTCGGGTAGCAATCAGCCCCAGCATTTT. Protein product: CASSTPSGSNQPQHF. The variable domain in full, with the rest retrieved from reference TRBV5-8 and TRBJ1-5, is EAGVTQSPTHLIKTRGQQATLRCSPISGHTSVYWYQQALGLGLQFLLWYDEGEERNRGNFPPRFSGRQFPNYSSELNVNALELEDSALYLCASSTPSGSNQPQHFGDGTRLSIL.